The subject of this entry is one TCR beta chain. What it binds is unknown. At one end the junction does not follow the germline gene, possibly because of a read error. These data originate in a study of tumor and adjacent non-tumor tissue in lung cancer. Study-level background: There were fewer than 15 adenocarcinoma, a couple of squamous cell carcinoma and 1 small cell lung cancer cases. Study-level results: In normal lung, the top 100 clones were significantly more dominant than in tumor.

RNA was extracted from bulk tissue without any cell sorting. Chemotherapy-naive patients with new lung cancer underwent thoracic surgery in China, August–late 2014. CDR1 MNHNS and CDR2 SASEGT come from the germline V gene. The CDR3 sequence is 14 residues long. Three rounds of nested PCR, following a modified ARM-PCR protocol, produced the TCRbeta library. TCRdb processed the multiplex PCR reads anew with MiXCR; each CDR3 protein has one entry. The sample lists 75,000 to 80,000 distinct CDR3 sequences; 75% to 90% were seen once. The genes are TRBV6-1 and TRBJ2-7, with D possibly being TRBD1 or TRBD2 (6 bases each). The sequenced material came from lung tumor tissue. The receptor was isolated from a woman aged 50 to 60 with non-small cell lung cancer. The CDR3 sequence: CVSSEGPGAGEQYF. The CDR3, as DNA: TGTGTCAGCAGTGAAGGGCCGGGGGCCGGAGAACAGTACTTC.